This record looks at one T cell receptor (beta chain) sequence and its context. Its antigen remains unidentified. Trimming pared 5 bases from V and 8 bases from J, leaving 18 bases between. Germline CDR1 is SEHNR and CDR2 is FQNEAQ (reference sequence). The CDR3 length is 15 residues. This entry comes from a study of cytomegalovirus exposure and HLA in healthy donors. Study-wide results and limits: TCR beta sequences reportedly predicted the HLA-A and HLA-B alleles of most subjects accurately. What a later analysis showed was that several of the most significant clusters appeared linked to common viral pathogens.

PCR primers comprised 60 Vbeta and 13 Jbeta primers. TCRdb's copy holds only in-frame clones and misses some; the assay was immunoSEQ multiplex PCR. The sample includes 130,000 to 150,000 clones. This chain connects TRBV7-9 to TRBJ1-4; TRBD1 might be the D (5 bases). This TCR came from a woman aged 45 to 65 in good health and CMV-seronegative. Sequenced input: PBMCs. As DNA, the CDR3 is TGTGCCAGCAGCCAAGACAGCGGGCGTACAGAAAAACTGTTTTTT. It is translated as CASSQDSGRTEKLFF.